This T cell receptor (beta chain) comes out of a study of blood T cells in healthy people across ages. As for the study in general: The template switching approach captured approximately one barcoded beta molecule for every two T cells.

Ten milliliters of peripheral blood were drawn from each donor. This clonotype was seen ten or more times. It was with a sample-barcoded 5' primer and a J-beta primer mix that a second PCR of roughly 6 to 12 cycles was run. One entry per CDR3 protein results from TCRdb running MiXCR on the 5' RACE reads. Of more than 900,000 distinct CDR3 sequences listed, under 35% are singletons. CDR3 size: 17 residues. The trim removed 4 bases at V and 2 bases at J, leaving 9 bases unmatched. Germline-derived CDR1 and CDR2 are SGDLS and YYNGEE. This same sample was also part of a study on T cells of mothers and their children. Turning to that study: M1S, a second-PCR primer, added sample barcodes and 2-4 random nucleotides.

The chain has TRBV9 and TRBJ2-6; 7 bases are a match to TRBD2. The source of this sequence is a woman between 35 and 50 years old in good health. Sequencing input: blood. For the CDR3, the DNA is TGTGCCAGCAGCCTCCCCCGGGGAGGGGCTGGGGCCAACGTCCTGACTTTC. Translating gives CASSLPRGGAGANVLTF. The full variable domain, its missing parts supplied by reference TRBV9 and TRBJ2-6, is DSGVTQTPKHLITATGQRVTLRCSPRSGDLSVYWYQQSLDQGLQFLIQYYNGEERAKGNILERFSAQQFPDLHSELNLSSLELGDSALYFCASSLPRGGAGANVLTFGAGSRLTVL.